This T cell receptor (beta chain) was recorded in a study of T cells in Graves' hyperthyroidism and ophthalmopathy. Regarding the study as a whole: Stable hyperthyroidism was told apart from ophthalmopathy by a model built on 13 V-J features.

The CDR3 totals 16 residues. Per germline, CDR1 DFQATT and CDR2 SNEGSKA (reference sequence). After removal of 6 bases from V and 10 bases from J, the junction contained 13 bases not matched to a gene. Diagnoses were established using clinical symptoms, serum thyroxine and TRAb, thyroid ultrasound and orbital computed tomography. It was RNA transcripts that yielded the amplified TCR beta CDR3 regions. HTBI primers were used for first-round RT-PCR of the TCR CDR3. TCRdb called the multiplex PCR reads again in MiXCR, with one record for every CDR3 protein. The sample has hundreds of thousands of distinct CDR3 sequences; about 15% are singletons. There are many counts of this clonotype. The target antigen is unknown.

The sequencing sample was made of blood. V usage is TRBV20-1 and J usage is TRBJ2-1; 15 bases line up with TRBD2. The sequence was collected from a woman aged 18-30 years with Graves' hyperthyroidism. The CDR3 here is CSAPQGTSGRRGEQFF. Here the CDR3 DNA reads TGCAGTGCCCCGCAGGGGACTAGCGGGAGGAGGGGGGAGCAGTTCTTC.